This TCR beta chain emerged from a study of blood T cells in healthy people across ages. A second roughly 6 to 11 cycle PCR used barcoded and J-beta primers. TCRdb ran MiXCR on the 5' RACE reads and lists one entry per CDR3 protein. The table includes more than 800,000 distinct CDR3 sequences, more than 40% detected once. The J segment lost 4 bases and the V segment lost 5 bases, leaving 6 bases of the junction unmatched. Germline CDR1 is MNHEY and CDR2 is SVGEGT. The CDR3 is 15 amino acids. Sequencing input: blood. The receptor was derived from a woman aged 55-70 years in good health. V usage is TRBV6-2 or TRBV6-3 and J usage is TRBJ2-5; 11 bases are shared with TRBD2. CDR3 bases: TGTGCCAGCAGTCGAACTAGCGGGAGATCAGAGACCCAGTACTTC. Translation gives CASSRTSGRSETQYF.